This T cell receptor (beta chain) was captured by sequencing in a study of Tregs in tolerant kidney transplant recipients. Turning to this clone: The CDR3 end lies 3 residues beyond the end of the read and is filled in from the germline J gene.

This CDR3 region has 18 residues. J was trimmed by 6 bases and V by 3 bases; bases with no gene match: 14. Germline V gene sequence: CDR1 SNHLY, CDR2 FYNNEI. This table comes from immunoSEQ multiplex PCR, and its TCRdb copy is limited to in-frame clones, with some not included. The sample includes 25,000 to 35,000 clones. The chain joins TRBV2 to TRBJ2-3, with TRBD2 identical over 11 bases. The specimen was CD8+ T cells from blood, collected before the transplant. The sequence was collected from a human donor who received a combined kidney and bone marrow transplant. The CDR3 DNA, read in part, is TGTGCCAGCAGTGAGGGTACCATAGCGGGAGGGCCTTCCGATACG. It specifies CASSEGTIAGGPSDT. The entire CDR3 reads CASSEGTIAGGPSDTQYF. The whole variable domain, remainder taken from reference TRBV2 and TRBJ2-3, is EPEVTQTPSHQVTQMGQEVILRCVPISNHLYFYWYRQILGQKVEFLVSFYNNEISEKSEIFDDQFSVERPDGSNFTLKIRSTKLEDSAMYFCASSEGTIAGGPSDTQYFGPGTRLTVL.